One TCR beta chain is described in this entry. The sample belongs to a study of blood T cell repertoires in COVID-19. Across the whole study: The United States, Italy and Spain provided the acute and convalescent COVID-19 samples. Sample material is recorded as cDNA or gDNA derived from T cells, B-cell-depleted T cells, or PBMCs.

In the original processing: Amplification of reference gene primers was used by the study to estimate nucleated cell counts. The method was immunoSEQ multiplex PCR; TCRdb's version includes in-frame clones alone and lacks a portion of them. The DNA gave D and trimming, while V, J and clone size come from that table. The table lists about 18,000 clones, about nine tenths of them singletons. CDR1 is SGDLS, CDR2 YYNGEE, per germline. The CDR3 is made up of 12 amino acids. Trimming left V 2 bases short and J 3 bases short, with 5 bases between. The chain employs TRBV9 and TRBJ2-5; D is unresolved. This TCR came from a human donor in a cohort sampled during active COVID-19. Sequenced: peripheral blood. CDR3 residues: CASSVSEETQYF. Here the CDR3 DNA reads TGTGCCAGCAGCGTTTCTGAAGAGACCCAGTACTTC.